This is a list of T cell receptor beta chains from one sample in a study of beta chain features in type 1 diabetes. Sequencing was performed with immunoSEQ multiplex PCR; in TCRdb, only in-frame clones are kept and a portion is missing. The sample has 150,000 or so clones, about a tenth seen once. What was sequenced was central memory CD4+ T cells from blood. These receptors originate from a young man in good health. The CDR3 runs from the conserved cysteine through the conserved F or W. A D gene is named only where the DNA matches it firmly. Size values are once, few and many counts, or a class for expanded clones, and some rows have none.

J gene: TRBJ2-7; clone size: few; D gene: TRBD1; CDR3 length: 16; V gene: TRBV5-1; CDR3 protein: CASSSSHGTGVYEQYF; CDR3 DNA: TGCGCCAGCAGCTCATCGCACGGGACAGGGGTCTACGAGCAGTACTTC
J gene: TRBJ1-4; clone size: many; D gene: .; CDR3 length: 11; V gene: TRBV29-1; CDR3 protein: CSVEEDSELFF; CDR3 DNA: TGCAGCGTTGAAGAAGACAGCGAACTGTTTTTT
J gene: TRBJ2-5; clone size: once; D gene: TRBD1; CDR3 length: 17; V gene: TRBV11-3; CDR3 protein: CASSSPGQGARKETQYF; CDR3 DNA: TGTGCCAGCAGCTCCCCGGGACAGGGGGCGAGGAAAGAGACCCAGTACTTC
J gene: TRBJ1-3; clone size: many; D gene: .; CDR3 length: 16; V gene: TRBV4-3; CDR3 protein: CASSQESRVAGNTIYF; CDR3 DNA: TGCGCCAGCAGCCAAGAAAGCCGGGTGGCTGGAAACACCATATATTTT
J gene: TRBJ2-5; clone size: .; D gene: .; CDR3 length: 15; V gene: TRBV7-9; CDR3 protein: CASSVEARPQETQYF; CDR3 DNA: TGTGCCAGCAGCGTTGAGGCAAGGCCACAAGAGACCCAGTACTTC
J gene: TRBJ2-1; clone size: few; D gene: TRBD1; CDR3 length: 17; V gene: TRBV18; CDR3 protein: CASSPNPTGGFHNEQFF; CDR3 DNA: TGTGCCAGCTCACCAAACCCAACAGGGGGATTCCACAATGAGCAGTTCTTC
J gene: TRBJ2-5; clone size: few; D gene: .; CDR3 length: 13; V gene: TRBV6-5; CDR3 protein: CASRSSGLETQYF; CDR3 DNA: TGTGCCAGCAGGAGCTCAGGTTTGGAGACCCAGTACTTC
J gene: TRBJ1-2; clone size: .; D gene: TRBD1; CDR3 length: 14; V gene: TRBV10-1; CDR3 protein: CASSADRGPYGYTF; CDR3 DNA: TGCGCCAGCAGTGCGGACAGGGGCCCTTATGGCTACACCTTC
J gene: TRBJ2-1; clone size: few; D gene: TRBD1; CDR3 length: 14; V gene: TRBV7-7; CDR3 protein: CASSQQGQDNEQFF; CDR3 DNA: TGTGCCAGCAGCCAACAGGGACAGGACAATGAGCAGTTCTTC
J gene: TRBJ2-2; clone size: .; D gene: .; CDR3 length: 16; V gene: TRBV7-2; CDR3 protein: CASSAGSSGKTGELFF; CDR3 DNA: TGTGCCAGCAGCGCTGGTTCAAGCGGAAAGACCGGGGAGCTGTTTTTT
J gene: TRBJ1-1; clone size: .; D gene: .; CDR3 length: 14; V gene: TRBV2; CDR3 protein: CASSDLGGNTEAFF; CDR3 DNA: TGTGCCAGCAGTGATCTTGGAGGGAACACTGAAGCTTTCTTT
J gene: TRBJ2-2; clone size: .; D gene: .; CDR3 length: 17; V gene: TRBV5-1; CDR3 protein: CASSLAEQTGRTGELFF; CDR3 DNA: TGCGCCAGCAGCTTGGCCGAACAAACGGGGAGGACCGGGGAGCTGTTTTTT
J gene: TRBJ1-3; clone size: few; D gene: .; CDR3 length: 16; V gene: TRBV7-2; CDR3 protein: CASSLGGGPSGNTIYF; CDR3 DNA: TGTGCCAGCAGCCTCGGCGGAGGGCCCTCTGGAAACACCATATATTTT
J gene: TRBJ2-7; clone size: many; D gene: TRBD1; CDR3 length: 14; V gene: TRBV7-9; CDR3 protein: CASSRTTGSYEQYF; CDR3 DNA: TGTGCCAGCAGCCGCACGACAGGGTCCTACGAGCAGTACTTC
J gene: TRBJ1-4; clone size: .; D gene: .; CDR3 length: 15; V gene: TRBV7-8; CDR3 protein: CASSLVRAANEKLFF; CDR3 DNA: TGTGCCAGCAGCTTGGTCAGGGCAGCTAATGAAAAACTGTTTTTT
J gene: TRBJ2-1; clone size: few; D gene: .; CDR3 length: 16; V gene: TRBV6-4; CDR3 protein: CASSDSAEGSYNEQFF; CDR3 DNA: TGTGCCAGCAGTGACTCCGCGGAGGGATCCTACAATGAGCAGTTCTTC
J gene: TRBJ1-1; clone size: .; D gene: .; CDR3 length: 15; V gene: TRBV19; CDR3 protein: CASSKRQELNTEAFF; CDR3 DNA: TGTGCCAGTAGTAAAAGACAGGAACTGAACACTGAAGCTTTCTTT
J gene: TRBJ2-7; clone size: .; D gene: TRBD1; CDR3 length: 14; V gene: TRBV5-1; CDR3 protein: CASSLRQGAREQYF; CDR3 DNA: TGCGCCAGCAGCTTGCGACAGGGGGCGCGGGAGCAGTACTTC
J gene: TRBJ1-4; clone size: few; D gene: .; CDR3 length: 13; V gene: TRBV5-1; CDR3 protein: CASSRNRDDALFF; CDR3 DNA: TGCGCCAGCAGCAGGAACAGAGACGATGCACTGTTTTTT
J gene: TRBJ1-3; clone size: .; D gene: .; CDR3 length: 15; V gene: TRBV30; CDR3 protein: CAWSVRNNPRNTIYF; CDR3 DNA: TGTGCCTGGAGTGTCCGCAATAACCCTCGGAACACCATATATTTT
J gene: TRBJ2-6; clone size: .; D gene: TRBD1; CDR3 length: 19; V gene: TRBV5-4; CDR3 protein: CASSLPPGQGHSGANVLTF; CDR3 DNA: TGTGCCAGCAGCTTGCCACCGGGACAGGGGCACTCTGGGGCCAACGTCCTGACTTTC
J gene: TRBJ2-7; clone size: .; D gene: TRBD1; CDR3 length: 13; V gene: TRBV2; CDR3 protein: CASKQGRSYEQYF; CDR3 DNA: TGTGCCAGTAAACAGGGGAGATCCTACGAGCAGTACTTC
J gene: TRBJ2-7; clone size: many; D gene: TRBD1; CDR3 length: 15; V gene: TRBV5-1; CDR3 protein: CASSSGTGGRNEQYF; CDR3 DNA: TGCGCCAGCAGCTCCGGGACAGGGGGCCGGAACGAGCAGTACTTC
J gene: TRBJ2-7; clone size: .; D gene: TRBD1; CDR3 length: 13; V gene: TRBV4-3; CDR3 protein: CASPGQPTNEQYF; CDR3 DNA: TGCGCCAGTCCGGGACAGCCTACCAACGAGCAGTACTTC
J gene: TRBJ2-3; clone size: few; D gene: TRBD2; CDR3 length: 18; V gene: TRBV27; CDR3 protein: CASTPGLAGGRSTDTQYF; CDR3 DNA: TGTGCCAGCACCCCAGGACTAGCGGGGGGCAGAAGCACAGATACGCAGTATTTT
J gene: TRBJ2-7; clone size: few; D gene: .; CDR3 length: 15; V gene: TRBV9; CDR3 protein: CASSRQSSATYEQYF; CDR3 DNA: TGTGCCAGCAGTCGACAGAGTTCGGCGACCTACGAGCAGTACTTC
J gene: TRBJ2-5; clone size: .; D gene: .; CDR3 length: 15; V gene: TRBV2; CDR3 protein: CASSEAGLARETQYF; CDR3 DNA: TGTGCCAGCAGTGAAGCTGGCCTAGCGAGAGAGACCCAGTACTTC
J gene: TRBJ1-6; clone size: .; D gene: .; CDR3 length: 15; V gene: TRBV7-3; CDR3 protein: CASSLQGTGNSPLHF; CDR3 DNA: TGTGCCAGCAGCTTACAGGGAACGGGTAATTCACCCCTCCACTTT